One T cell receptor beta chain is described in this entry. No antigen is known for it. Per-base quality was not reported, and no clone a single base away is much larger than it. The High Capacity cDNA Reverse Transcription Kit was used to reverse transcribe all of the isolated RNA, meaning that expressed TCRB transcripts were what got sequenced. Deep immunoSEQ sequencing was performed on naive, central memory and regulatory T cell samples, with an average of roughly 3.6 million total reads per sample. Sorted cells were lysed in RLT buffer, and RNA was extracted using DNase-treated RNeasy Micro or Mini kits according to cell number. To prevent cross-contamination, every cell subset was processed on its own, while patient and healthy donor samples were processed together. The immunoSEQ multiplex PCR was used to amplify TCRB sequences from cDNA, generating 87-bp fragments that spanned the CDR3 region. The amplicons were sequenced using the Illumina HiSeq platform. In the source study's methods: PCR bias was computationally corrected using synthetic template baselines, reads within Hamming distance 2 were collapsed, and singletons that could not be merged were discarded. By aligning reads against IMGT, V, D and J genes, CDR3 length, and insertions or deletions at six rearrangement sites were assigned. Within each subset, clonotype counts were normalized to sorted cell number, and only after that were true diversity and Gini coefficients computed with the tcR R package. Repertoire sharing was quantified using the overlap coefficient calculated on TCRB nucleotide sequences. Out-of-frame TCRB sequences from naive cells were analyzed to stand in for the pre-selection repertoire. Drawn from immuneACCESS, this table holds only the in-frame rearrangements with V and J called that TCRdb kept. Clones are partly lost; checked studies trace under half to an unresolved V gene and leave the rest unexplained. V and J calls and clone size are as listed in that table; D and trimming were resolved from the DNA. This sample gives around 250,000 clones in total; about 15% of them show up just once. Approximately 0.02% of the sample lies in the top ten.

Each donor gave one peripheral blood draw, approximately 110 mL on average, collected into heparinised tubes. A BD FACSAria II and a panel including CD45RO, CCR7, CD25, CD127, CD95 and CD27 were used to sort naive, central memory, regulatory and stem cell-like memory CD4+ T cells. Purity was above 95% for every sorted population. PBMCs were separated immediately by Lymphoprep density gradient centrifugation and were stained directly, without being cultured. So that batch effects would be minimized, each experiment stained and sorted samples in pairs, pairing one healthy donor with one patient. The data originate from a study of beta chain features in type 1 diabetes (dated by TCRdb to the late 2010s). Some background on the complete study: Patients and healthy donors did not differ in mean age, gender distribution, total cell number or subset yield. A total of 90 million to 130 million sorted cells were examined across all samples, and a strong correlation was observed between cell number per subset and RNA yield. In the study, TCRB repertoires of sorted circulating CD4+ T cell subsets from recently diagnosed type 1 diabetes patients were compared with those of matched healthy donors. Whereas all 30 or so donors provided naive and central memory subsets, regulatory and stem cell-like memory subsets were isolated from just 8 patients and roughly eight healthy donors.

CDR1 is given as MNHEY and CDR2 as SVGAGI, both from the germline V gene. After removal of 4 bases from V and 0 bases from J, the junction retains 5 bases not matched to a gene. From its cysteine to its phenylalanine, the CDR3 spans 15 amino acids. The entry retains the CDR3 DNA only, 45 bases that are in frame from base 1. What the study reported, not specific to this receptor: A moderate but significant shortening of TCRB CDR3 length was observed in type 1 diabetes patients in all four CD4+ subsets. Only small numbers of individuals were included in the HLA sub-analyses, which left unresolved whether HLA type had any influence on TCRB rearrangement. The naive, central memory and regulatory TCRB repertoires appeared to resemble one another more closely among patients than among healthy donors. Because cDNA rather than genomic DNA was sequenced, highly expressing activated cells could have been over-represented, although no difference in activation and CD3 levels was found between groups. Patients with type 1 diabetes made fewer insertions and deleted more nucleotides at VDJ recombination sites, implying thymic rearrangement abnormalities. Shorter templates might have been favored by PCR, but patient and control samples were amplified and corrected together, so both groups would have been affected equally by any skew.

The receptor was isolated from a young man with type 1 diabetes. The sample taken for sequencing was naive CD4+ T cells from blood. The sample's cell subset or site, from its label and the paper: true naive CD4+ T cells. The receptor chain draws on TRBV6-5 and TRBJ1-2; 7 of the junction bases match TRBD1. CDR3 region: CASSSTGESNYGYTF. The nucleotides are TGTGCCAGCAGTTCAACAGGGGAATCTAACTATGGCTACACCTTC.